The present entry profiles one T cell receptor beta chain with its context. Its antigen is not identified. The sample is drawn from a study of Ad26.COV2.S vaccination and SARS-CoV-2 variants. Across the whole study: Participants got Ad26.COV2.S intramuscularly, once or twice 56 days apart.

Treatment given: approximately 18 received Ad26.COV2.S at low or high dose, single or two shots; several received placebo; per-sample allocation not given. Sampling was done on day 63 after the first vaccine or placebo injection. Measured with immunoSEQ multiplex PCR; TCRdb has only the in-frame clones, and not every one. The data contain roughly 400,000 clones, less than 95% of them singletons. Study-wide results and caveats: Vaccinees reportedly had broad spike-specific CD8+ and CD4+ T cell responses.

The CDR3 spans 13 residues. The J segment lost 10 bases and the V segment lost 10 bases, leaving 12 bases of the junction unmatched. CDR1 and CDR2 from the germline V gene are KGHDR and SFDVKD. The TCR comes from a person aged 18-65 years who received the Ad26.COV2.S COVID-19 vaccine or a placebo. This sequence joins TRBV24-1 and TRBJ2-1; the match to TRBD2 covers 7 bases. The sequencing here drew on peripheral blood, taken in a trial of Ad26.COV2.S vaccine versus placebo. CDR3 protein: CATTAGGKGEQFF. CDR3 coding DNA: TGTGCCACTACTGCCGGGGGGAAGGGGGAGCAGTTCTTC.